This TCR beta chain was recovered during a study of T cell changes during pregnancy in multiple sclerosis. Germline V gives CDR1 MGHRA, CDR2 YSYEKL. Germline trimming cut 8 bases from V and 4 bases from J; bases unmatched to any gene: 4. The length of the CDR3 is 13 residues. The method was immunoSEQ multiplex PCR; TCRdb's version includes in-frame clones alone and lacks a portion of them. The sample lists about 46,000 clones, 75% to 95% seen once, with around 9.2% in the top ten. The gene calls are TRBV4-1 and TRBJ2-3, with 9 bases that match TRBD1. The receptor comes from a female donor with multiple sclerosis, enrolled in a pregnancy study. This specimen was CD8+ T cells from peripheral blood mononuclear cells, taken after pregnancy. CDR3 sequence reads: CASSWTGADTQYF. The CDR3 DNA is TGCGCCAGCTCGTGGACAGGGGCAGATACGCAGTATTTT.